The 22 T cell receptor beta chains given below trace back to one sample, sequenced in a study of control samples from healthy donors and cancer patients. The method was immunoSEQ multiplex PCR; TCRdb's version includes in-frame clones alone and lacks a portion of them. Here the sample spans some 150,000 clones, approximately 92% being singletons. Sequencing was carried out using blood. The receptors shown here come from a young man in good health.

The chain joins TRBV11-2 to TRBJ2-1; possibly TRBD1 or TRBD2 for D (5 bases each). Looked up from germline, CDR1 is SGHAT and CDR2 is FQNNGV. The CDR3 consists of 15 residues. V gave up 1 base and J gave up 8 bases, with 15 bases separating them. The CDR3 nucleotides read TGTGCCAGCAGCTTAGTCGGAGGCAGGGTCCATGAGCAGTTCTTC. Translating gives CASSLVGGRVHEQFF.

The V and J genes are TRBV27 and TRBJ1-2, with 8 positions matching TRBD1. Germline CDR1 and CDR2: MNHEY and SMNVEV (reference sequence). Trimming removed 5 bases from V and 2 bases from J; junction bases left unmatched: 7. CDR3 length equals 15 residues. The CDR3 coding sequence is TGTGCCAGCAGTCTCCAGGGGGCGGCCAACTATGGCTACACCTTC. Protein sequence: CASSLQGAANYGYTF.

The chain is built from TRBV19 and TRBJ1-6; TRBD1 matches 7 bases. V lost 3 bases to trimming and J lost 0 bases; unmatched junction nucleotides: 5. CDR1 and CDR2 from the germline V gene are LNHDA and SQIVND (reference sequence). This CDR3 is built from 17 residues. In DNA, the CDR3 is TGTGCCAGTAGTATTGGACAGGAGAGCTCCTATAATTCACCCCTCCACTTT. Translated: CASSIGQESSYNSPLHF.

This rearrangement joins TRBV9 to TRBJ2-2; TRBD1 aligns across 9 bases. This CDR3 comprises 17 residues. The V and J ends lost 4 bases and 7 bases, in that order; junction bases with no gene match: 14. CDR1 and CDR2 from the germline V gene are SGDLS and YYNGEE. The CDR3 region is CASSPRAGQGGGGELFF. The CDR3, as DNA: TGTGCCAGCAGCCCTCGGGCGGGACAGGGAGGCGGCGGGGAGCTGTTTTTT.

V usage is TRBV10-2 and J usage is TRBJ2-7; D unclear. V was trimmed by 3 bases and J by 0 bases, leaving 0 bases between them. Germline CDR1 reads WSHSY; CDR2 reads SAAADI. This CDR3 has 11 amino acids. The CDR3, as DNA: TGCGCCAGCAGTGACTCCTACGAGCAGTACTTC. It translates to CASSDSYEQYF.

The V call is TRBV12-3 or TRBV12-4, the J call TRBJ1-5; 8 bases are a match to TRBD1. The CDR3 covers 13 residues. V gave up 6 bases and J gave up 5 bases; unmatched junction bases: 3. CDR3 DNA: TGTGCCAGCAGCCCACAGGGGGATCAGCCCCAGCATTTT. Its protein product is CASSPQGDQPQHF.

This chain links TRBV15 with TRBJ1-5; D not resolved. Germline lookup yields CDR1 LNHNV and CDR2 YYDKDF (reference sequence). This CDR3 contains 16 residues. Trimming took off 4 bases at V and 1 base at J, with 14 bases between the two ends. This chain's CDR3 is CATSNPKAGSNQPQHF. CDR3 nucleotides: TGTGCCACCAGCAACCCGAAGGCTGGCAGCAATCAGCCCCAGCATTTT.

This chain links TRBV11-3 with TRBJ2-2; 9 bases match TRBD1. V was clipped by 5 bases and J by 6 bases; unmatched bases: 7. CDR3 size: 15 residues. CDR1 and CDR2 (germline): SGHNT, YENEEA. This CDR3 is CASSPRTGAAGELFF. CDR3 nucleotide sequence: TGTGCCAGCAGCCCTAGGACAGGGGCGGCCGGGGAGCTGTTTTTT. The full variable domain, completed using reference TRBV11-3 and TRBJ2-2, is EAGVVQSPRYKIIEKKQPVAFWCNPISGHNTLYWYLQNLGQGPELLIRYENEEAVDDSQLPKDRFSAERLKGVDSTLKIQPAELGDSAVYLCASSPRTGAAGELFFGEGSRLTVL.

This rearrangement joins TRBV7-6 to TRBJ2-7; 10 bases line up with TRBD1. This CDR3 contains 15 residues. Germline CDR1 and CDR2: SGHVS and FNYEAQ. Trimming cost V 0 bases and J 5 bases; bases outside gene matches: 4. CDR3 amino acids: CASSLADRGFNEQYF. Here the CDR3 DNA reads TGTGCCAGCAGCTTAGCGGACAGGGGGTTTAACGAGCAGTACTTC.

This sequence joins TRBV5-8 and TRBJ2-7; the D is unclear. The CDR3 loop spans 14 amino acids. Trimming took off 2 bases at V and 0 bases at J, with 9 bases between the two ends. Germline V gene lookup returns CDR1 SGHTS and CDR2 YDEGEE. CDR3 bases: TGTGCCAGCAGCTTCGGGCCAAGCTCCTACGAGCAGTACTTC. Protein product: CASSFGPSSYEQYF. Full variable domain (rest looked up from reference TRBV5-8 and TRBJ2-7): EAGVTQSPTHLIKTRGQQATLRCSPISGHTSVYWYQQALGLGLQFLLWYDEGEERNRGNFPPRFSGRQFPNYSSELNVNALELEDSALYLCASSFGPSSYEQYFGPGTRLTVT.

V and J are TRBV10-1 and TRBJ1-5; TRBD1 matches 7 bases. V lost 9 bases and J lost 6; bases outside the gene matches: 11. Germline loops: CDR1 WNHNN, CDR2 SYGVQD (reference sequence). This CDR3 is 14 amino acids long. CDR3 nucleotide sequence: TGCGCCAGTATCGACAGGGAGGAGGGTCAGCCCCAGCATTTT. It translates to CASIDREEGQPQHF.

The J gene is TRBJ2-7, the V gene TRBV6-5, with D maybe TRBD2 (6 bases). The CDR3 totals 15 residues. The germline V gene encodes CDR1 MNHEY and CDR2 SVGAGI. The V and J ends lost 5 bases and 6 bases respectively, with 20 bases between them. The CDR3, as DNA: TGTGCCAGCAGTCCGGGACTGGCCTTGGGGTTCGAGCAGTACTTC. Amino acid sequence: CASSPGLALGFEQYF.

The V and J genes are TRBV20-1 and TRBJ2-3; 11 nucleotides align to TRBD2. Germline loops: CDR1 DFQATT, CDR2 SNEGSKA (reference sequence). This CDR3 spans 15 amino acids. Trimming removed 3 bases from V and 6 bases from J; junction bases left unmatched: 8. The CDR3 DNA follows: TGCAGTGCTAGTTGGGCTAGCGGGGGGTCGGATACGCAGTATTTT. It encodes CSASWASGGSDTQYF.

The chain employs TRBV12-5 and TRBJ1-5; 9 bases map to TRBD1. V trimming: 1 base; J trimming: 8 bases; junction bases outside the gene matches: 12. Per germline, CDR1 LGHNT and CDR2 FRNRAP. The CDR3 has 17 residues. DNA of the CDR3: TGTGCTAGTGGTTTGGATCCGGGACAGGGATTGGAGGAGCCCCAGCATTTT. Its translation is CASGLDPGQGLEEPQHF.

This chain uses TRBV5-4 with TRBJ2-7; D possibly uses TRBD1 or TRBD2 (5 bases each). V shed 5 bases and J shed 6 bases, with 9 bases lying between them. This CDR3 comprises 11 residues. Germline CDR1 reads SGHNT; CDR2 reads YYREEE (reference sequence). CDR3 residues: CASSIGAEQYF. The CDR3 bases are TGTGCCAGCAGTATCGGGGCCGAGCAGTACTTC.

J is TRBJ2-7 and V is TRBV6-6, with 10 bases lining up with TRBD1. Losses at the gene ends were 2 bases for V and 6 bases for J; bases not matched to a gene: 7. The CDR3 contains 15 residues. Germline CDR1 reads MNHNY; CDR2 reads SVGAGI (reference sequence). CDR3 amino acids: CASSYVTGGAGEQYF. The CDR3 coding sequence is TGTGCCAGCAGTTACGTGACAGGGGGCGCGGGCGAGCAGTACTTC.

The rearrangement joins TRBV19 to TRBJ1-2; possibly TRBD1 for D (6 bases). From germline, CDR1 is LNHDA and CDR2 SQIVND (reference sequence). CDR3 length: 15 amino acids. The V gene lost 3 bases and the J gene lost 6 bases, with 17 bases spanning the gap. CDR3 loop: CASSIPPAGADGYTF. CDR3 in DNA: TGTGCCAGTAGTATCCCCCCCGCAGGGGCGGATGGCTACACCTTC.

Note on this clone: Other DNA sequences in this sample translate to the same CDR3. This chain connects TRBV7-9 to TRBJ1-2; D perhaps matches TRBD1 (5 bases). Germline CDR1 is SEHNR and CDR2 is FQNEAQ (reference sequence). CDR3 length equals 13 residues. V was trimmed by 0 bases and J by 6 bases, leaving 8 bases between them. CDR3 loop: CASSLAAGNGYTF. The CDR3, as DNA: TGTGCCAGCAGCTTAGCTGCAGGGAATGGCTACACCTTC. Full variable domain (rest looked up from reference TRBV7-9 and TRBJ1-2): DTGVSQNPRHKITKRGQNVTFRCDPISEHNRLYWYRQTLGQGPEFLTYFQNEAQLEKSRLLSDRFSAERPKGSFSTLEIQRTEQGDSAMYLCASSLAAGNGYTFGSGTRLTVV.

The V and J genes are TRBV28 and TRBJ1-2; 9 bases are shared with TRBD1. The CDR3 is 16 residues long. Germline CDR1 is MDHEN and CDR2 is SYDVKM. The J segment lost 6 bases and the V segment lost 7 bases, leaving 15 bases of the junction unmatched. In DNA form, the CDR3 reads TGTGCCAGCACCCTCCCCAAACAGGGGGCGCGCCATGGCTACACCTTC. Encoded protein: CASTLPKQGARHGYTF.

J is TRBJ1-5 and V is TRBV9; D gene uncertain. Germline values: CDR1 SGDLS, CDR2 YYNGEE. The CDR3 covers 14 residues. Trimming took off 4 bases at V and 4 bases at J, with 12 bases between the two ends. The DNA of the CDR3 is TGTGCCAGCAGCCCCTCCCAGGTTAATCAGCCCCAGCATTTT. It translates to CASSPSQVNQPQHF.

CDR3 amino acids: CASSLAGRGPNYGYTF. For the CDR3, the DNA is TGTGCCAGCAGCTTAGCGGGGAGGGGGCCTAACTATGGCTACACCTTC. The chain joins TRBV7-9 to TRBJ1-2; 7 nucleotides line up with TRBD1. Germline V gene sequence: CDR1 SEHNR, CDR2 FQNEAQ (reference sequence). Unmatched junction bases numbered 4, after V lost 0 bases and J lost 0 bases. The CDR3 totals 16 residues.

The rearrangement joins TRBV3-1 (or the pseudogene TRBV3-2) to TRBJ2-2; maybe TRBD1 (6 bases). Per germline, CDR1 LGHDT and CDR2 YNNKEL (reference sequence). The CDR3 totals 15 residues. Deletions cut 4 bases from V and 6 bases from J, with 15 bases between. The CDR3 DNA sequence: TGTGCCAGCAGCCCCCGGGCATGGGGGCCCGGGGAGCTGTTTTTT. It is translated as CASSPRAWGPGELFF.